These 22 T cell receptor beta chains came from one sample sequenced in a study of PD-1 blockade in classical Hodgkin lymphoma. The patients all showed relapse after autologous stem cell transplantation, while their brentuximab vedotin exposure varied. Data came from immunoSEQ multiplex PCR; TCRdb stores just in-frame clones and leaves some out. The sample yields about 13,000 clones, roughly 76% seen once. The material was peripheral blood mononuclear cells (PBMCs), obtained at baseline. The receptors shown here come from a human donor with classical Hodgkin lymphoma.

In its sample, this clone was seen a few times. The genes are TRBV15 and TRBJ1-2; D is uncertain. The ends were cut back, 3 bases at V and 5 bases at J, with 13 bases in the middle. Germline CDR1 is LNHNV and CDR2 is YYDKDF (reference sequence). This CDR3 is 14 amino acids long. The chain's CDR3 is CATSSPERSYGYTF. The CDR3 nucleotides read TGTGCCACCAGCAGTCCTGAGAGATCATATGGCTACACCTTC.

This clone was recorded once. The gene calls are TRBV6-5 and TRBJ2-1, with TRBD2 matching over 11 bases. The germline CDR1 and CDR2 sequences are MNHEY and SVGAGI. The CDR3 length is 13 residues. Trimming removed 10 bases from V and 10 bases from J; junction bases left unmatched: 9. CDR3 DNA sequence: TGTGCCACACACCGTAGCGGGAGGGGGGAGCAGTTCTTC. Its translation is CATHRSGRGEQFF.

The chain carries TRBV10-2 and TRBJ2-1, with D perhaps TRBD1 (6 bases). Germline lookup yields CDR1 WSHSY and CDR2 SAAADI. This CDR3 comprises 14 residues. With 3 bases removed from V and 14 bases from J, the gap between germline ends came to 20 bases. The CDR3 nucleotides are TGCGCCAGCAGTGACGGGACATATACAATGTCAAAGTTCTTC. Amino acids: CASSDGTYTMSKFF.

The rearrangement joins TRBV5-5 to TRBJ2-3, with D unresolved. CDR3 length equals 13 residues. Looked up from germline, CDR1 is SGHKS and CDR2 is YYEKEE (reference sequence). Trimming removed 1 base at V and 0 bases at J, with 3 bases between. The DNA of the CDR3 is TGTGCCAGCAGCTTGTTGAGCACAGATACGCAGTATTTT. Protein: CASSLLSTDTQYF. Complete variable domain (other parts from reference TRBV5-5 and TRBJ2-3): DAGVTQSPTHLIKTRGQQVTLRCSPISGHKSVSWYQQVLGQGPQFIFQYYEKEERGRGNFPDRFSARQFPNYSSELNVNALLLGDSALYLCASSLLSTDTQYFGPGTRLTVL.

This clone appeared a single time. In DNA, the CDR3 is TGTGCCAGTAGTACGAACTCTGGAAACACCATATATTTT. Translation gives CASSTNSGNTIYF. The V call is TRBV19, the J call TRBJ1-3; unclear D gene. Germline assignment: CDR1 LNHDA and CDR2 SQIVND (reference sequence). The CDR3 covers 13 residues. With 4 bases removed from V and 0 bases from J, the gap between germline ends came to 4 bases.

This chain connects TRBV21-1 to TRBJ1-4. TRBV21-1 is given as a pseudogene. The length of the CDR3 is 16 residues. CDR3 protein: CASSGSDRAYNEKLFF. CDR3 DNA sequence: TGTGCCAGCAGCGGCTCTGACCGGGCCTATAATGAAAAACTGTTTTTT.

The chain has TRBV7-2 and TRBJ2-7; unclear D gene. Germline assignment: CDR1 SGHTA and CDR2 FQGNSA. The CDR3 runs to 13 residues. Trimming pared 4 bases from V and 2 bases from J, leaving 9 bases between. The CDR3 DNA follows: TGTGCCAGCAGCTGGGGTAAAACCTACGAGCAGTACTTC. It translates to CASSWGKTYEQYF.

The CDR3 loop is CANRAGEFGTEAFF. CDR3 nucleotide sequence: TGCGCCAACAGAGCTGGGGAATTTGGGACTGAAGCTTTCTTT. The gene calls are TRBV5-1 and TRBJ1-1, with no clear D. Germline CDR1 SGHRS, CDR2 YFSETQ. V gave up 9 bases and J gave up 5 bases, with 20 bases separating them. This CDR3 region has 14 residues.

The chain uses TRBV9 and TRBJ2-7, with 13 nucleotides matching TRBD2. CDR1 and CDR2 from the germline V gene are SGDLS and YYNGEE. The CDR3 is made up of 16 amino acids. With V trimmed by 4 bases and J by 3 bases, 7 bases remained unmatched. The CDR3 here is CASSPRLAGGLYEQYF. The CDR3 DNA sequence: TGTGCCAGCAGCCCGCGACTAGCGGGAGGCCTCTACGAGCAGTACTTC.

The chain combines TRBV19 with TRBJ2-2, with D unclear. The germline V gene encodes CDR1 LNHDA and CDR2 SQIVND (reference sequence). CDR3 size: 15 residues. Trimming cost V 7 bases and J 0 bases, with 12 bases left between them. CDR3 sequence reads: CASIRSYSNTGELFF. DNA for the CDR3: TGTGCCAGTATTCGCAGCTACTCGAACACCGGGGAGCTGTTTTTT.

The chain combines TRBV19 with TRBJ2-7; D is ambiguous. The germline V gene has CDR1 LNHDA and CDR2 SQIVND (reference sequence). Trimming removed 6 bases from V and 4 bases from J, with 22 bases in between. The CDR3 spans 16 residues. CDR3 in DNA: TGTGCCAGTAGCCCCGGAGTAGCTGGGCCCTTATACGAGCAGTACTTC. This sequence encodes CASSPGVAGPLYEQYF.

Only one count was recorded for this clone. The chain carries TRBV10-1 and TRBJ2-1; D not resolved. V was trimmed by 8 bases and J by 9 bases, leaving 11 bases between them. Germline CDR1 is WNHNN and CDR2 is SYGVQD (reference sequence). The CDR3 contains 11 residues. The CDR3 DNA reads TGCGCCAGCGGCGTGTGGGGTGAGCAGTTCTTC. Encoded protein: CASGVWGEQFF.

The chain couples TRBV5-1 to TRBJ1-3; D is uncertain. The CDR3 has 14 residues. CDR1 SGHRS and CDR2 YFSETQ come from the germline V gene. The ends were cut back, 0 bases at V and 7 bases at J, with 11 bases in the middle. The CDR3 DNA follows: TGCGCCAGCAGCTTGGGAAGAAGTGGCAACACCATATATTTT. It specifies CASSLGRSGNTIYF.

The sample holds a few counts of this clone. The chain is built from TRBV5-1 and TRBJ1-3; D gene ambiguous. Trimming pared 0 bases from V and 0 bases from J, leaving 10 bases between. This CDR3 is built from 16 residues. Germline V gene sequence: CDR1 SGHRS, CDR2 YFSETQ. CDR3 region: CASSLAPGSSGNTIYF. The CDR3 bases are TGCGCCAGCAGCTTGGCCCCGGGATCCTCTGGAAACACCATATATTTT.

The V and J genes are TRBV18 and TRBJ2-3, with D uncertain. This CDR3 contains 15 residues. The germline V gene encodes CDR1 KGHSH and CDR2 LQKENI. The germline V and J ends were trimmed by 3 bases and 1 base, with 11 bases remaining between them. This CDR3 is CASSPGEGGTDTQYF. The CDR3, as DNA: TGTGCCAGCTCACCCGGAGAAGGAGGCACAGATACGCAGTATTTT.

The V call is TRBV7-2, the J call TRBJ2-1; 11 bases map to TRBD2. The V and J ends lost 5 bases and 5 bases, in that order; junction bases with no gene match: 8. Germline-derived CDR1 and CDR2 are SGHTA and FQGNSA. The CDR3 is made up of 16 amino acids. CDR3 coding DNA: TGTGCCAGCAGCACCCGACCTAGCGGGGGGAACAATGAGCAGTTCTTC. This encodes CASSTRPSGGNNEQFF.

This chain uses TRBV6-1 with TRBJ2-3; D may correspond to TRBD1 or TRBD2 (5 bases each). V was pared by 5 bases and J by 6 bases, with 12 bases between. Germline V gene lookup returns CDR1 MNHNS and CDR2 SASEGT. This CDR3 spans 13 amino acids. The CDR3 sequence: CASSRVGVDTQYF. CDR3 DNA sequence: TGTGCCAGCAGTAGAGTGGGGGTCGATACGCAGTATTTT.

Points on this clone: The junction departs from germline at one end; a sequencing error may be responsible. The chain employs TRBV6-1 and TRBJ2-3; 8 nucleotides align to TRBD2. Per germline, CDR1 MNHNS and CDR2 SASEGT. This CDR3 spans 15 amino acids. CDR3 residues: CASRTLAGLPDAQYF. DNA of the CDR3: TGTGCCAGCAGGACTCTAGCGGGCCTCCCAGATGCGCAGTATTTT.

V is TRBV6-1 and J is TRBJ2-7; 9 nucleotides match TRBD2. The V gene end was trimmed by 5 bases and the J gene end by 3 bases; junction bases not matched to a gene: 8. The CDR3 runs 15 residues. Germline CDR1 is MNHNS and CDR2 is SASEGT. CDR3 nucleotide sequence: TGTGCCAGCAGTAACGGAGCGGGAGGCGGCTACGAGCAGTACTTC. This codes for CASSNGAGGGYEQYF.

The chain links TRBV28 to TRBJ2-1; 7 nucleotides match TRBD1. CDR1 is MDHEN, CDR2 SYDVKM, per germline. The V segment lost 5 bases and the J segment 16 bases; nucleotides outside the gene matches: 11. CDR3 length: 12 residues. CDR3 in amino acids: CASSETGKGHFF. As DNA, the CDR3 is TGTGCCAGCAGTGAGACAGGGAAGGGGCACTTCTTC.

The gene calls are TRBV18 and TRBJ2-1; TRBD2 matches at 9 bases. The CDR3 loop spans 14 amino acids. V was pared by 3 bases and J by 9 bases, with 6 bases of the junction left unmatched. Germline V lookup: CDR1 KGHSH, CDR2 LQKENI. The CDR3 region has the DNA TGTGCCAGCTCACCGTTTAGCGGGAGTGGTGAGCAGTTCTTC. Translated, it gives CASSPFSGSGEQFF.

This clone is labeled as medium-sized. This chain links TRBV10-1 with TRBJ1-5, with 7 bases that match TRBD1. Germline V gene lookup returns CDR1 WNHNN and CDR2 SYGVQD (reference sequence). V lost 2 bases to trimming and J lost 7 bases; unmatched junction nucleotides: 8. The CDR3 is 15 residues long. Here the CDR3 reads CASSETGESEQPQHF. The CDR3 nucleotides read TGCGCCAGCAGTGAGACAGGGGAGTCAGAGCAGCCCCAGCATTTT.